This T cell receptor beta chain was recovered during a study of OX40 agonist ivuxolimab in advanced cancers. At the level of the study: Three individuals attained partial responses, comprising one hepatocellular carcinoma case and two cutaneous melanoma cases.

As regards this clone: What it binds is unknown.

Study-level results: Expanded clones tended on average to be more numerous among CD8+ T cells than CD4+.

With 4 bases removed from V and 0 bases from J, the gap between germline ends came to 14 bases. Per the germline V gene, CDR1 is SGHDT and CDR2 is YYEEEE. This CDR3 contains 16 residues. Only in-frame clones appear in the TCRdb table, and some are missing; sequencing was by immunoSEQ multiplex PCR. The table records 50,000 to 70,000 clones, 70% to 90% of them present only once. This TCR came from an adult with an advanced solid tumor such as melanoma, head and neck, liver or kidney cancer. Sequenced material: CD4+ or CD8+ T cells sorted from blood, taken in a trial of the OX40 agonist ivuxolimab. The chain is built from TRBV5-6 and TRBJ1-3; the D is unclear. As DNA, the CDR3 is TGTGCCAGCAGCGCCCGGACGGGGAGCTCTGGAAACACCATATATTTT. Protein product: CASSARTGSSGNTIYF.